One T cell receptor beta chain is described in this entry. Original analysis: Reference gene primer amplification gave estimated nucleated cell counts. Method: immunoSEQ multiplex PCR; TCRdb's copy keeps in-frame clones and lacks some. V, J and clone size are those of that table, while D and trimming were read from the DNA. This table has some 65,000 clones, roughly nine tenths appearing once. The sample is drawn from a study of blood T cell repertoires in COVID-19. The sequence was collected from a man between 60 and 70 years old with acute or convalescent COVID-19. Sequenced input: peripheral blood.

The DNA of the CDR3 is TGTGCCAGCAGCCAAGATTTATCCGTCTATGGCTACACCTTC. Residues: CASSQDLSVYGYTF. The chain combines TRBV14 with TRBJ1-2; D is unresolved. V lost 0 bases and J 4 bases, leaving 9 bases between the germline ends. The germline CDR1 and CDR2 sequences are SGHDN and FVKESK. This CDR3 has 14 amino acids.